What follows are 13 T cell receptor beta chains derived from one specimen sequenced in a study of T cell repertoires in ileal Crohn's disease. The assay was immunoSEQ multiplex PCR, and TCRdb's table has in-frame clones only and misses some. Here the sample spans about 12,000 clones, about 81% being singletons. Time point given: neoterminal ileum biopsy at postoperative endoscopy, about 6 months after surgery. The sample was ileal tissue. The receptors stem from an adult with Crohn's disease.

The V call is TRBV5-6, the J call TRBJ2-7; TRBD1 might be the D (5 bases). CDR1 is SGHDT and CDR2 is YYEEEE in the germline V gene. CDR3 size: 15 residues. V was shortened by 1 base and J by 0 bases, with 11 bases between the two germline ends. CDR3 DNA sequence: TGTGCCAGCAGCTTGAACCAGGGCTACTCCTACGAGCAGTACTTC. Its protein is CASSLNQGYSYEQYF.

CDR3 DNA sequence: TGTGCCAGCAGCCGAGGACAGAGTAATGAAAAACTGTTTTTT. This encodes CASSRGQSNEKLFF. This chain uses TRBV7-9 with TRBJ1-4, with D maybe TRBD1 (6 bases). V lost 5 bases and J 4 bases, leaving 11 bases between the germline ends. Germline values: CDR1 SEHNR, CDR2 FQNEAQ (reference sequence). The CDR3 contains 14 residues.

The rearrangement links TRBV19 to TRBJ2-2; 7 nucleotides line up with TRBD1. The germline V gene encodes CDR1 LNHDA and CDR2 SQIVND (reference sequence). V lost 9 bases, J lost 7 bases, and 8 bases stayed unmatched. The CDR3 contains 13 residues. The CDR3 loop is CASRDSTHGELFF. The CDR3 nucleotides read TGTGCCAGCCGGGACAGCACACACGGGGAGCTGTTTTTT.

The rearrangement links TRBV5-4 to TRBJ2-1, with 9 bases lining up with TRBD2. The CDR3 is made up of 16 amino acids. Germline CDR1 is SGHNT and CDR2 is YYREEE (reference sequence). With V trimmed by 3 bases and J by 1 base, 5 bases remained unmatched. The CDR3 coding sequence is TGTGCCAGCAGCTCAGCGGGGGGCAGATCCTACAATGAGCAGTTCTTC. Its protein product is CASSSAGGRSYNEQFF.

The count of this clone is one. The chain has TRBV5-6 and TRBJ1-2, with 9 bases matching TRBD1. CDR1 is SGHDT, CDR2 YYEEEE, per germline. The CDR3 is made up of 15 amino acids. Trimming cost V 3 bases and J 5 bases; bases outside gene matches: 8. CDR3 sequence reads: CASSSTGGLQYGYTF. The CDR3 DNA sequence: TGTGCCAGCAGCTCTACAGGGGGCCTACAGTATGGCTACACCTTC.

The chain links TRBV18 to TRBJ2-1, with TRBD1 as a possible D gene (6 bases). The V end lost 4 bases, the J end lost 2 bases, and 12 bases lay between the germline ends. Germline V gene lookup returns CDR1 KGHSH and CDR2 LQKENI. This CDR3 contains 15 residues. DNA of the CDR3: TGTGCCAGCTCACTTCACTCAGGGGCCTACAATGAGCAGTTCTTC. Its protein is CASSLHSGAYNEQFF.

The rearrangement uses TRBV6-1 and TRBJ1-2; possible D gene TRBD1, 5 bases. Germline V gene lookup returns CDR1 MNHNS and CDR2 SASEGT. V was clipped by 0 bases and J by 10 bases, with 15 bases between them. This CDR3 has 14 residues. The CDR3 DNA reads TGTGCCAGCAGTGAAGCGTTAGGGGCGAAGTACTACACCTTC. Residues: CASSEALGAKYYTF.

The V and J genes are TRBV10-3 and TRBJ2-7; 8 positions agree with TRBD2. The CDR3 consists of 17 residues. Germline-derived CDR1 and CDR2 are ENHRY and SYGVKD. Trimming took 0 bases from V and 6 from J; bases not matched to a gene: 13. The CDR3 sequence: CAISESPGLAQEVEQYF. CDR3 sequence (DNA): TGTGCCATCAGTGAGTCGCCCGGACTAGCCCAAGAAGTCGAGCAGTACTTC.

The chain uses TRBV5-1 and TRBJ1-2; D gene ambiguous. V lost 2 bases and J lost 2, with 10 bases in between. CDR3 length equals 14 residues. Germline CDR1 and CDR2: SGHRS and YFSETQ. The CDR3 loop is CASSFVGGNYGYTF. CDR3 coding DNA: TGCGCCAGCAGCTTCGTCGGCGGGAACTATGGCTACACCTTC. Supplemented by reference TRBV5-1 and TRBJ1-2, the full variable domain reads KAGVTQTPRYLIKTRGQQVTLSCSPISGHRSVSWYQQTPGQGLQFLFEYFSETQRNKGNFPGRFSGRQFSNSRSEMNVSTLELGDSALYLCASSFVGGNYGYTFGSGTRLTVV.

V is TRBV30 and J is TRBJ1-6, with a possible D match to TRBD1 (5 bases). The CDR3 has 14 residues. Germline V gene lookup returns CDR1 GTSNPN and CDR2 SVGIG (reference sequence). Between the trimmed V and J ends, which lost 4 bases and 8 bases, there was a span of 15 bases. This chain's CDR3 is CAWTGGRGDSPLHF. CDR3 nucleotide sequence: TGTGCCTGGACGGGGGGGAGAGGGGATTCACCCCTCCACTTT.

This clone was recorded a few times. This chain links TRBV11-2 with TRBJ1-5, with D hard to call. V was shortened by 4 bases and J by 0 bases, with 16 bases between the two germline ends. CDR3 length: 17 amino acids. Germline assignment: CDR1 SGHAT and CDR2 FQNNGV. The CDR3: CASSYEGGPASNQPQHF. The CDR3 nucleotides are TGTGCCAGCAGCTACGAGGGTGGGCCAGCTAGCAATCAGCCCCAGCATTTT.

The V gene is TRBV9, the J gene TRBJ2-3, with 15 nucleotides matching TRBD2. This CDR3 contains 16 residues. Germline CDR1 and CDR2: SGDLS and YYNGEE. J was trimmed by 8 bases and V by 0 bases; bases with no gene match: 4. The CDR3 nucleotides are TGTGCCAGCAGCGTAGGCGGACTAGCGGGGGGGGGTACGCAGTATTTT. This encodes CASSVGGLAGGGTQYF.

The genes are TRBV9 and TRBJ1-1; 12 nucleotides match TRBD1. The CDR3 is 15 amino acids. Per germline, CDR1 SGDLS and CDR2 YYNGEE. Trimming cost V 0 bases and J 9 bases; bases outside gene matches: 6. Here the CDR3 DNA reads TGTGCCAGCAGCGTAGTTTCGGGACAGGGGGCTAAAGCTTTCTTT. Protein product: CASSVVSGQGAKAFF.